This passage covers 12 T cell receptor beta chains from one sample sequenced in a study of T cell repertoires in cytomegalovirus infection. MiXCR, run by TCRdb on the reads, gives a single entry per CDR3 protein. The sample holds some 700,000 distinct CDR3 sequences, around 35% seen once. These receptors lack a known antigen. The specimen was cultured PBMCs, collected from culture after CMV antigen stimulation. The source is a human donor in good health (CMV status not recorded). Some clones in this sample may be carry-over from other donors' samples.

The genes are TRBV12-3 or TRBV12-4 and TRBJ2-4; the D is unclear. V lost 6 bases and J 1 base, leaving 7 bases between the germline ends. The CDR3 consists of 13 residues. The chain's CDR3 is CASSPNAKNIQYF. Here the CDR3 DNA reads TGTGCCAGCAGCCCCAATGCCAAAAACATTCAGTACTTC.

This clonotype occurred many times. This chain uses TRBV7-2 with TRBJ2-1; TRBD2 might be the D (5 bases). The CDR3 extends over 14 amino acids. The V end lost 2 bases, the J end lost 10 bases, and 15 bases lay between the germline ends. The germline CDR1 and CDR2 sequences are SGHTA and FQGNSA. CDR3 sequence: CASSLLLEFKEQFF. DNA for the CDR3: TGTGCCAGCAGCTTACTACTAGAGTTTAAGGAGCAGTTCTTC.

CDR3 sequence reads: CASSSTGHSSYEQYF. The CDR3 nucleotides read TGTGCCAGCAGTTCGACAGGGCATAGCTCCTACGAGCAGTACTTC. The chain links TRBV6-2 or TRBV6-3 to TRBJ2-7, with 7 bases identical to TRBD1. From germline, CDR1 is MNHEY and CDR2 SVGEGT. The CDR3 is 15 amino acids. V was pared by 4 bases and J by 0 bases, with 6 bases of the junction left unmatched.

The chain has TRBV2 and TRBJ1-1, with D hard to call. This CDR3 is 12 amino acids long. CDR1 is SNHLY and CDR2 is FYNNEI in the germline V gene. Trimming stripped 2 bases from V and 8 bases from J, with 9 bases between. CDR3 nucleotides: TGTGCCAGCAGTGAAAGTCTCAGAGAAGCTTTCTTT. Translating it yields CASSESLREAFF.

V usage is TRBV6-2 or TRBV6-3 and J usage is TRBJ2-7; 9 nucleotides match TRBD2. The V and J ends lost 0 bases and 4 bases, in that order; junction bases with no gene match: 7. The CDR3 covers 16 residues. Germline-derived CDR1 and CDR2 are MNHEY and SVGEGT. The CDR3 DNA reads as TGTGCCAGCAGTTACTCGAGTAGCGGGAGTTCTTACGAGCAGTACTTC. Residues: CASSYSSSGSSYEQYF.

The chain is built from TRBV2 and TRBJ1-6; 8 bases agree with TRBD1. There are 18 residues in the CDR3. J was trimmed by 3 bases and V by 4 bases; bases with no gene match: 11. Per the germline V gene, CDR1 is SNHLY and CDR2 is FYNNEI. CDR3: CASSVLRTGQFYNSPLHF. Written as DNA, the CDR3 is TGTGCCAGCAGTGTCCTTAGGACAGGGCAGTTCTATAATTCACCCCTCCACTTT.

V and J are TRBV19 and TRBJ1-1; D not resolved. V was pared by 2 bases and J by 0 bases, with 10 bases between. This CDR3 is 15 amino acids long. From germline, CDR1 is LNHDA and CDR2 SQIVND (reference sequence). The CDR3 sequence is CASSITLTMNTEAFF. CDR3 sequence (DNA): TGTGCCAGTAGTATAACTCTGACTATGAACACTGAAGCTTTCTTT.

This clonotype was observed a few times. CDR3 nucleotides: TGCGCCAGCAGCCAAACCTCGTGGGCGGGAGGAGAGACCGGGGAGCTGTTTTTT. This encodes CASSQTSWAGGETGELFF. This chain links TRBV4-1 with TRBJ2-2; TRBD2 agrees at 8 bases. The germline V gene encodes CDR1 MGHRA and CDR2 YSYEKL. The CDR3 spans 18 residues. The junction had 13 bases not matched to a gene; V was cut back by 2 bases and J by 5 bases.

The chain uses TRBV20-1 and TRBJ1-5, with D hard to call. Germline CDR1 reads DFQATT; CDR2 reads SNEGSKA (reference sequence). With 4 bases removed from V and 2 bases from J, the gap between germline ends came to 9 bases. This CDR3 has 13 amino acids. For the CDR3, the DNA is TGCAGTGCTACTTTCGCTGGCAATCAGCCCCAGCATTTT. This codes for CSATFAGNQPQHF.

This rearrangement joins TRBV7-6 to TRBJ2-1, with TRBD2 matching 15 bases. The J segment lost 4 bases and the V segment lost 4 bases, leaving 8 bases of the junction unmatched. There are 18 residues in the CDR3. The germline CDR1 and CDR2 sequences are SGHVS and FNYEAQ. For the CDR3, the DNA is TGTGCCAGCAGCTCCGGACTAGCGGGAGGGCATCGGTACAATGAGCAGTTCTTC. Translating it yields CASSSGLAGGHRYNEQFF.

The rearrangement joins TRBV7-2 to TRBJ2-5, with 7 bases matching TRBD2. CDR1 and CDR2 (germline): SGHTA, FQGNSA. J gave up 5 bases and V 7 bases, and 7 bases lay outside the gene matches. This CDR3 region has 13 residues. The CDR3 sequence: CASNLGGGETQYF. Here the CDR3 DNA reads TGTGCCAGCAACCTGGGGGGGGGGGAGACCCAGTACTTC.

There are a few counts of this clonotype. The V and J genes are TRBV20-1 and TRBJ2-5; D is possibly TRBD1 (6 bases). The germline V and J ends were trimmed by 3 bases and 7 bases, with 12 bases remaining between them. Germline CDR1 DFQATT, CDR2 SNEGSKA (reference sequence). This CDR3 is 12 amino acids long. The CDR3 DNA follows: TGCAGTGCTAGTGAAGGGGGTTCGACCCAGTACTTC. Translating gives CSASEGGSTQYF.